Shown below are 11 T cell receptor beta chains from a single sample sequenced in a study of blood T cell repertoires in COVID-19. Data came from immunoSEQ multiplex PCR; TCRdb stores just in-frame clones and leaves some out. The data show around 300,000 clones, about 91% seen once. Sequencing was done on a sample of peripheral blood. These receptors were obtained from a woman aged 25 to 45 with COVID-19, enrolled during active disease.

This clone has more than one count but fewer than ten. The gene calls are TRBV14 and TRBJ1-3; a weak D match, TRBD1 (6 bases). The germline V and J ends were trimmed by 2 bases and 0 bases, with 11 bases remaining between them. Germline V gene data show CDR1 as SGHDN and CDR2 as FVKESK. The CDR3 runs 16 residues. The CDR3 DNA is TGTGCCAGCAGCCAACCGACAGGATTCTCTGGAAACACCATATATTTT. Translated, it gives CASSQPTGFSGNTIYF.

The chain joins TRBV4-2 to TRBJ2-1; the match to TRBD2 covers 12 bases. CDR3 length: 16 residues. Trimming at V came to 4 bases and at J to 7 bases, leaving 8 bases not matched to a gene. CDR1 and CDR2 from the germline V gene are LGHNA and YNFKEQ. The CDR3 loop is CASSPGLAGMGNEQFF. The CDR3 coding sequence is TGTGCCAGCAGCCCCGGACTAGCGGGGATGGGGAATGAGCAGTTCTTC.

CDR3 sequence: CAWSDKWSSYNSPLHF. For the CDR3, the DNA is TGTGCCTGGAGTGATAAGTGGAGCTCCTATAATTCACCCCTCCACTTT. The chain uses TRBV30 and TRBJ1-6; D is uncertain. The germline V and J ends were trimmed by 1 base and 0 bases, with 10 bases remaining between them. The CDR3 runs to 16 residues. Germline CDR1 is GTSNPN and CDR2 is SVGIG (reference sequence).

This clone was seen only a few times. CDR3 residues: CASGSIEGDSSRGYTF. The CDR3 region has the DNA TGCGCCAGCGGATCCATAGAGGGGGACAGTTCTAGAGGCTACACCTTC. The chain combines TRBV23-1 with TRBJ1-2; 7 nucleotides align to TRBD1. TRBV23-1 is recorded as an ORF, its role being uncertain. J gave up 8 bases and V 8 bases, and 20 bases lay outside the gene matches. The CDR3 totals 16 residues.

The J gene is TRBJ2-1, the V gene TRBV7-9; 8 positions agree with TRBD1. Per the germline V gene, CDR1 is SEHNR and CDR2 is FQNEAQ (reference sequence). The J segment lost 8 bases and the V segment lost 4 bases, leaving 7 bases of the junction unmatched. The CDR3 extends over 14 amino acids. The CDR3 region is CASSSVTGVHEQFF. The CDR3 DNA reads TGTGCCAGCAGCTCGGTGACAGGGGTCCATGAGCAGTTCTTC.

The chain has TRBV3-1 (or the pseudogene TRBV3-2) and TRBJ1-6, with D unresolved. Trimming took 7 bases from V and 9 from J, leaving 13 bases between them. In germline, CDR1 is LGHDT, CDR2 YNNKEL (reference sequence). The CDR3 is 13 amino acids. The CDR3 region has the DNA TGTGCCAGCAATATCGCGCCGGGTTCACCCCTCCACTTT. Translation: CASNIAPGSPLHF.

This chain links TRBV7-9 with TRBJ2-5; tentative D call: TRBD1 (6 bases). V lost 5 bases and J lost 2, with 15 bases in between. CDR1 and CDR2 from the germline V gene are SEHNR and FQNEAQ (reference sequence). This CDR3 comprises 15 residues. In nucleotides, the CDR3 is TGTGCCAGCAGCACTACCCGGGACAATCAAGAGACCCAGTACTTC. Its translation: CASSTTRDNQETQYF.

The chain links TRBV19 to TRBJ1-2; unclear D gene. Germline-derived CDR1 and CDR2 are LNHDA and SQIVND (reference sequence). The CDR3 consists of 14 residues. Trimming removed 6 bases at V and 2 bases at J, with 13 bases between. Here the CDR3 reads CASRGGPSNYGYTF. The CDR3 DNA is TGTGCCAGTAGGGGCGGGCCCTCGAACTATGGCTACACCTTC.

The V gene is TRBV9, the J gene TRBJ2-1, with D possibly TRBD2 on 6 matching bases. In germline, CDR1 is SGDLS, CDR2 YYNGEE. CDR3 length: 16 residues. Trimming left V 2 bases short and J 5 bases short, with 17 bases between. The CDR3 coding sequence is TGTGCCAGCAGCGTGGCGCCGGGACTCGAAGACAATGAGCAGTTCTTC. It translates to CASSVAPGLEDNEQFF.

This clone appeared a few times. The chain couples TRBV4-1 to TRBJ2-7, with TRBD1 matching over 8 bases. The length of the CDR3 is 14 residues. Germline V gene lookup returns CDR1 MGHRA and CDR2 YSYEKL. After removal of 3 bases from V and 7 bases from J, the junction contained 8 bases not matched to a gene. CDR3 nucleotide sequence: TGCGCCAGCAGCCATCCGGACAGGGCCGATGAGCAGTACTTC. This gives the protein CASSHPDRADEQYF.

The V and J genes are TRBV7-9 and TRBJ2-1; the D gene is possibly TRBD2 (5 bases). V was shortened by 3 bases and J by 1 base, with 10 bases between the two germline ends. CDR3 size: 15 residues. The germline V gene encodes CDR1 SEHNR and CDR2 FQNEAQ (reference sequence). The CDR3 nucleotides are TGTGCCAGCAGCTTTTTCGGGGAGTCCTACAATGAGCAGTTCTTC. It translates to CASSFFGESYNEQFF.